This T cell receptor beta chain was retrieved from a study of OX40 agonist ivuxolimab in advanced cancers. For the study in its entirety: Ivuxolimab was an agonistic, fully human IgG2 monoclonal antibody directed against OX40 (CD134), a costimulatory receptor. Prior anti-PD-1, anti-PD-L1 or anti-CTLA-4 therapy was permitted, and checkpoint inhibitors had been received by under 50% of dose-escalation patients. The paper describes the monotherapy dose-escalation part (N = 52 patients) of the phase I trial of ivuxolimab. Of the approximately 50 dose-escalation patients, hepatocellular carcinoma was present in around 19, melanoma in approximately 15, renal cell carcinoma in 9 and head and neck cancer in 9. The purpose of peripheral TCRbeta sequencing was to test whether ivuxolimab changed TCR sequence diversity and led to clonal T-cell expansion. Intravenous ivuxolimab was administered to patients every 2 weeks at six dose levels: 0.01, 0.1, 0.3, 1.5, 3 and 10 mg/kg. Three dose-escalation patients achieved partial responses, one with hepatocellular carcinoma and two with cutaneous melanoma. In the dose-escalation cohort, 65% to 90% of patients were male, and the mean age was approximately 60 years, with a range of 23 to 79. General conclusions and limits of the study: In the 0.1-3.0 mg/kg groups, partial responders were among the patients with the lowest normalized peripheral clonal expansion, particularly in CD8+ T cells. Antigen specificity was not determined for the clonally expanded peripheral T cells. Low levels of normalized T-cell clonal expansion were also seen in some nonresponding patients. After ivuxolimab, expanded clones were on average more numerous among CD8+ T cells than among CD4+ T cells. At doses of 0.1 to 3.0 mg/kg, clonal expansion of both CD4+ and CD8+ blood T cells was observed from baseline to week 6.

Patients with a history of autoimmune disease or receiving systemic immunosuppression were excluded from the trial. In every dose cohort, peripheral blood was drawn for TCR sequencing at baseline, cycle 4 day 1, and cycle 7 day 1. The samples were drawn from a first-in-human, open-label, multicenter phase I dose-escalation trial of ivuxolimab. Adults with locally advanced or metastatic melanoma, renal cell carcinoma, hepatocellular carcinoma or head and neck squamous cell carcinoma were enrolled in the trial. Before TCR sequencing, CD4+ T cells and CD8+ T cells were sorted from peripheral blood as separate populations. The CDR3 starts with the cysteine, ends with the phenylalanine, and has 14 residues. Only the CDR3 DNA is retained, 42 bases long and in frame from the first base. Trimming removed 7 bases from V and 8 bases from J; the gene matches leave 13 bases unexplained. CDR1 is given as SQVTM and CDR2 as ANQGSEA, both from the germline V gene.

A note on this clone: No cognate antigen has been identified for it. Base qualities were left out, and no much larger clone turns up one base away.

Genomic DNA was isolated from the sorted cells so that the TCRbeta CDR3 region could be sequenced. The immunoSEQ Assay was used to sequence the TCRbeta CDR3 regions. Not all clones reach the TCRdb copy of this immuneACCESS table, which keeps in-frame sequences only. Checked studies attribute under half of the gap to unresolved V genes and leave the rest unexplained. For this sample the table gives around 44,000 clones, of which just under 90% were detected only once. The ten largest clones represent 35% to 40% of the sample. The chain uses TRBV29-1 and TRBJ1-2; 10 central nucleotides agree with TRBD1. The sample consisted of CD4+ or CD8+ T cells sorted from blood, taken in a trial of the OX40 agonist ivuxolimab. This TCR derives from an adult with an advanced solid tumor such as melanoma, head and neck, liver or kidney cancer. Here is the DNA: TGCAGCGCCTTACCTCTGACAGGGGGCAACGGCTACACCTTC. Translated, it gives CSALPLTGGNGYTF.